This TCR beta chain originates from a study of OX40 agonist ivuxolimab in advanced cancers. Broader study findings: Among patients with partial responses at 0.1-3.0 mg/kg, clonal expansion was among the lowest.

The CDR3 consists of 16 residues. Per germline, CDR1 SEHNR and CDR2 FQNEAQ (reference sequence). The ends lost 5 bases at V and 0 bases at J; junction bases unmatched: 9. Sequencing was performed with immunoSEQ multiplex PCR; in TCRdb, only in-frame clones are kept and a portion is missing. The repertoire holds some 50,000 clones, with over 90% as singletons. To note about this clone: Antigen: not known.

This clonotype originated in an adult with an advanced solid tumor such as melanoma, head and neck, liver or kidney cancer. The material was CD4+ or CD8+ T cells sorted from blood, obtained in a trial of the OX40 agonist ivuxolimab. The V call is TRBV7-9, the J call TRBJ1-1, with TRBD1 identical over 7 bases. The CDR3 sequence is CASSQLGQLMNTEAFF. The DNA for the CDR3 is TGTGCCAGCAGCCAACTGGGACAGCTGATGAACACTGAAGCTTTCTTT.